Listed below are T cell receptor beta chains from one sample, sequenced in a study. MiXCR was run by TCRdb on the RT-PCR reads, yielding one entry per CDR3 protein. The repertoire holds about 700,000 distinct CDR3 sequences, around 14% seen once, with 3.6% in the top ten. The sequenced sample was memory CD4+ T cells from blood. The receptors were sampled from a female donor in good health, serving as a healthy control. The CDR3 runs from the conserved cysteine through the conserved F or W. D genes are given only for firm matches. Rows may omit the clone size; those that give it use once, few, many or a size class.

TRBV29-1	TRBJ1-2	NA	many	CSVEEVYGYTF	TGCAGCGTTGAAGAGGTCTATGGCTACACCTTC
TRBV9	TRBJ2-5	NA	few	CASSVLPQETQYF	TGTGCCAGCAGCGTACTCCCCCAAGAGACCCAGTACTTC
TRBV7-2	TRBJ2-3	TRBD2	few	CASSITSGRTADTQYF	TGTGCCAGCAGCATTACTAGCGGGAGAACTGCAGATACGCAGTATTTT
TRBV4-1	TRBJ1-2	TRBD1	NA	CASSQNQGQAYYGYTF	TGCGCCAGCAGCCAGAATCAGGGACAGGCCTATTATGGCTACACCTTC
TRBV7-3	TRBJ2-2	TRBD2	NA	CASSAEPGGSGELFF	TGTGCCAGCAGCGCCGAGCCGGGAGGGTCCGGGGAGCTGTTTTTT
TRBV20-1	TRBJ1-2	NA	many	CSARDFRASYGYTF	TGCAGTGCTAGAGATTTCCGGGCTAGCTATGGCTACACCTTC
TRBV5-1	TRBJ2-7	TRBD1	NA	CASSQGARFDEQYF	TGCGCCAGCAGCCAGGGGGCAAGGTTTGACGAGCAGTACTTC
TRBV19	TRBJ2-1	NA	few	CASSIVVSADEQFF	TGTGCCAGTAGTATAGTGGTTTCAGCGGATGAGCAGTTCTTC
TRBV20-1	TRBJ1-4	TRBD1	few	CSARSVGTGGF	TGCAGTGCCCGCTCCGTTGGGACAGGGGGATTT
TRBV11-2	TRBJ2-3	NA	NA	CASSLASPPDTQYF	TGTGCCAGCAGCTTAGCCTCCCCGCCAGATACGCAGTATTTT
TRBV7-9	TRBJ1-1	NA	many	CASSLFGENTEAFF	TGTGCCAGCAGCTTGTTTGGGGAGAACACTGAAGCTTTCTTT
TRBV20-1	TRBJ1-1	NA	NA	CSARVGRGAGTEAFF	TGCAGTGCTAGAGTTGGCCGGGGCGCGGGAACTGAAGCTTTCTTT
TRBV20-1	TRBJ2-7	TRBD2	NA	CSARPSGTPYEQYF	TGCAGTGCTAGGCCTAGCGGGACCCCCTACGAGCAGTACTTC
TRBV5-1	TRBJ1-1	NA	NA	CASREQSNTEAFF	TGCGCCAGCAGGGAACAGTCTAACACTGAAGCTTTCTTT
TRBV28	TRBJ2-7	NA	NA	CASSLGGRIYEQYF	TGTGCCAGCAGTTTAGGGGGACGGATCTACGAGCAGTACTTC
TRBV4-2	TRBJ1-4	TRBD1	many	CASSLGQGGDEKLFF	TGTGCCAGCAGCCTCGGACAGGGAGGAGATGAAAAACTGTTTTTT
TRBV6-6	TRBJ1-1	TRBD1	many	CASSYDPTGGPEAFF	TGTGCCAGCAGTTACGACCCTACAGGGGGGCCTGAAGCTTTCTTT
TRBV24-1	TRBJ2-1	NA	NA	CATSDLSAGGINEQFF	TGTGCCACCAGTGATTTGTCTGCTGGAGGGATCAATGAGCAGTTCTTC
TRBV28	TRBJ2-7	NA	NA	CASSGTPSYEQYF	TGTGCCAGCAGTGGGACACCTTCCTACGAGCAGTACTTC
TRBV29-1	TRBJ2-2	NA	NA	CSARWEGLAGELFF	TGCAGCGCCCGGTGGGAAGGGTTGGCCGGGGAGCTGTTTTTT
TRBV6-6	TRBJ2-7	TRBD1	few	CASSDRVRESYEQYF	TGTGCCAGCAGTGACAGGGTCAGGGAATCCTACGAGCAGTACTTC
TRBV27	TRBJ1-1	NA	NA	CASSLRISDTEAFF	TGTGCCAGCAGTTTAAGGATTTCGGACACTGAAGCTTTCTTT
TRBV6-2/TRBV6-3	TRBJ1-3	NA	many	CASSYSAAKGNTIYF	TGTGCCAGCAGTTACTCGGCGGCAAAGGGAAACACCATATATTTT
TRBV9	TRBJ2-1	TRBD1	NA	CASSAPYRGSRVNEQFF	TGTGCCAGCAGCGCGCCTTACAGGGGGTCGCGGGTCAATGAGCAGTTCTTC
TRBV5-1	TRBJ2-5	TRBD2	NA	CASSSDLAGKGETQYF	TGCGCCAGCAGCTCTGATTTAGCGGGAAAGGGGGAGACCCAGTACTTC
TRBV12-3/TRBV12-4	TRBJ1-6	TRBD1	many	CASSPTGGNSPLHF	TGTGCCAGCAGTCCCACAGGGGGTAATTCACCCCTCCACTTT
TRBV5-1	TRBJ1-1	TRBD1	many	CASSSVTDRGLEAFF	TGCGCCAGCAGCTCAGTAACCGACAGGGGTCTTGAAGCTTTCTTT
TRBV6-5	TRBJ2-1	NA	many	CASSSALGGYNEQFF	TGTGCCAGCAGTTCGGCTTTGGGAGGCTACAATGAGCAGTTCTTC
TRBV20-1	TRBJ2-5	NA	few	CSAESESRETQYF	TGCAGTGCGGAATCAGAATCGCGGGAGACCCAGTACTTC
TRBV5-1	TRBJ2-3	NA	many	CASSLGQGITDTQYF	TGCGCCAGCAGCTTGGGCCAGGGAATCACAGATACGCAGTATTTT
TRBV7-2	TRBJ2-2	TRBD2	many	CASSFRLAGTGELFF	TGTGCCAGCAGCTTTCGACTAGCGGGAACCGGGGAGCTGTTTTTT
TRBV3-1	TRBJ1-5	NA	few	CASSNSGQPQHF	TGTGCCAGCTCCAATTCGGGCCAGCCCCAGCATTTT
TRBV28	TRBJ2-2	NA	many	CASIEQGNTGELFF	TGTGCCAGTATAGAACAGGGAAACACCGGGGAGCTGTTTTTT
TRBV5-1	TRBJ2-7	NA	NA	CASSLSAGAPYEQYF	TGCGCCAGCAGCTTGTCGGCGGGGGCTCCTTACGAGCAGTACTTC
TRBV7-8	TRBJ2-3	NA	many	CASSLGLGGDTQYF	TGTGCCAGCAGCTTAGGACTGGGGGGAGATACGCAGTATTTT
TRBV11-1	TRBJ2-1	NA	NA	CASSLAQSYNEQFF	TGTGCCAGCAGCTTAGCGCAAAGCTACAATGAGCAGTTCTTC
TRBV14	TRBJ2-7	NA	NA	CASSLRQPGSYEQYF	TGTGCCAGCAGCCTAAGACAGCCTGGCTCCTACGAGCAGTACTTC
TRBV20-1	TRBJ2-2	NA	NA	CSASQSGELFF	TGCAGTGCTTCCCAGTCCGGGGAGCTGTTTTTT
TRBV9	TRBJ2-1	NA	NA	CASSVQGVNEQFF	TGTGCCAGCAGCGTGCAGGGCGTAAATGAGCAGTTCTTC
TRBV5-5	TRBJ1-2	NA	few	CASSLARKGQPGIGYGYTF	TGTGCCAGCAGCTTGGCCCGGAAAGGACAGCCAGGTATTGGCTATGGCTACACCTTC
TRBV15	TRBJ2-3	NA	few	CATSRESQGTDTQYF	TGTGCCACCAGCAGAGAATCACAGGGCACAGATACGCAGTATTTT
TRBV9	TRBJ2-2	TRBD1	few	CASSDATGGVGTGELFF	TGTGCCAGCAGCGATGCAACAGGGGGCGTCGGCACCGGGGAGCTGTTTTTT
TRBV27	TRBJ2-1	NA	NA	CATSGMAYNEQFF	TGTGCCACCTCCGGAATGGCCTACAATGAGCAGTTCTTC
TRBV12-3/TRBV12-4	TRBJ1-2	NA	NA	CASREGVFYGYTF	TGTGCCAGCAGGGAAGGGGTTTTCTATGGCTACACCTTC
TRBV5-1	TRBJ2-6	TRBD2	few	CASSSTSGRSGANVLTF	TGCGCCAGCAGCTCTACTAGCGGGAGGTCTGGGGCCAACGTCCTGACTTTC
TRBV18	TRBJ2-5	NA	few	CASAPDVRLGRETQYF	TGTGCCAGCGCACCAGACGTCCGACTCGGTCGGGAGACCCAGTACTTC
TRBV5-1	TRBJ2-3	TRBD2	many	CASSPAGDRTDTQYF	TGCGCCAGCAGTCCTGCGGGGGATCGCACAGATACGCAGTATTTT
TRBV12-3/TRBV12-4	TRBJ1-5	NA	few	CASSLTTGNQPQHF	TGTGCCAGCAGTTTGACAACAGGCAATCAGCCCCAGCATTTT
TRBV7-9	TRBJ1-1	NA	few	CASSLVLGGNTEAFF	TGTGCCAGCAGCTTAGTTCTGGGGGGGAACACTGAAGCTTTCTTT